A selection of T cell receptor beta chains follows, all from one sample in a study of vaccination and CD4 T cells after COVID-19. Each CDR3 protein is one row after TCRdb ran MiXCR on the PCR reads. Among roughly 4,800 distinct CDR3 sequences listed, roughly 60% were seen once. No antigen has been identified for these receptors. What was sequenced was CD4+ T cells from blood, cultured in vitro. The receptor set was obtained from a human donor in good health. The CDR3 runs from the conserved cysteine through the conserved F or W. Each record gives: J gene, V gene, clone size, D gene, CDR3 DNA, CDR3 protein. The D gene is left open where the match is weak. A clone size is listed for some rows: how often the clone was seen (once, few, many), or a class if it is expanded.

J: TRBJ1-2
V: TRBV5-5
size: -
D: -
DNA: TGTGCCAGCAGCCCGGACGGCCCGCTGAGATACACCTTC
CDR3: CASSPDGPLRYTF

J: TRBJ1-2
V: TRBV4-1
size: -
D: TRBD1
DNA: TGCGCCAGCAGCCAGTACTCGACAGGGGGTTCCTCTGGCTACACCTTC
CDR3: CASSQYSTGGSSGYTF

J: TRBJ1-1
V: TRBV28
size: -
D: TRBD1
DNA: TGTGCCAGCAGTTTGAACAGGGGCGGGACTGAAGCTTTCTTT
CDR3: CASSLNRGGTEAFF

J: TRBJ1-2
V: TRBV6-1
size: few
D: -
DNA: TGTGCCAGCCGCAGGACAGTTAACTATGGCTACACCTTC
CDR3: CASRRTVNYGYTF

J: TRBJ1-6
V: TRBV6-1
size: -
D: -
DNA: TGTGCCAGCAGTACTTCACCCGATTCACCCCTCCACTTT
CDR3: CASSTSPDSPLHF

J: TRBJ2-7
V: TRBV7-6
size: few
D: TRBD1
DNA: TGTGCCAGCAGCTTAGGCAAACCGGGACAGCTCTCCTACGAGCAGTACTTC
CDR3: CASSLGKPGQLSYEQYF

J: TRBJ1-2
V: TRBV25-1
size: -
D: TRBD1
DNA: TGTGCCAGCAGTGAATTCAAGGGGAACAGGGGGAACGGCTACACCTTC
CDR3: CASSEFKGNRGNGYTF

J: TRBJ1-5
V: TRBV20-1
size: -
D: TRBD1
DNA: TGCAGTGCTTGGACAGGGGATAGCAATCAGCCCCAGCATTTT
CDR3: CSAWTGDSNQPQHF

J: TRBJ2-7
V: TRBV7-2
size: -
D: -
DNA: TGTGCCAGCAGCTTAGAAGGGGTAGAGTGGAACGAGCAGTACTTC
CDR3: CASSLEGVEWNEQYF

J: TRBJ2-2
V: TRBV20-1
size: -
D: -
DNA: TGCAGTGCGAGCGGGTCTTCCACCGGGGAGCTGTTTTTT
CDR3: CSASGSSTGELFF

J: TRBJ2-7
V: TRBV4-1
size: -
D: -
DNA: TGCGCCAGCAGCCTAGGGCAGAGGTACGAGCAGTACTTC
CDR3: CASSLGQRYEQYF

J: TRBJ1-1
V: TRBV21-1
size: few
D: -
DNA: TGTGCCAGCAGCAGCGGTTTCCCCTGGGGGAACACTGAAGCTTTCTTT
CDR3: CASSSGFPWGNTEAFF

J: TRBJ2-1
V: TRBV10-3
size: -
D: TRBD2
DNA: TGTGCCATCAGGCAGGGACTAGAGTCAGGCAATGAGCAGTTCTTC
CDR3: CAIRQGLESGNEQFF

J: TRBJ1-2
V: TRBV2
size: large
D: -
DNA: TGTGCCAGCAGTCCAGGCCTCCTCTATGGCTACACCTTC
CDR3: CASSPGLLYGYTF

J: TRBJ1-1
V: TRBV28
size: -
D: TRBD1
DNA: TGTGCCAGCACTAGGGACAGCCTTTTGACTGAAGCTTTCTTT
CDR3: CASTRDSLLTEAFF

J: TRBJ2-7
V: TRBV20-1
size: medium-sized
D: -
DNA: TGCAGTGCTCCCGGGACGTATACCTACGAGCAGTACTTC
CDR3: CSAPGTYTYEQYF

J: TRBJ2-2
V: TRBV6-4
size: few
D: -
DNA: TGTGCCAGCAGTGCATCCACCGGGGAGCTGTTTTTT
CDR3: CASSASTGELFF

J: TRBJ2-2
V: TRBV6-5
size: -
D: TRBD2
DNA: TGTGCCAGCAGTTACTCGGCGGGGGGGAACACCGGGGAGCTGTTTTTT
CDR3: CASSYSAGGNTGELFF

J: TRBJ2-5
V: TRBV20-1
size: -
D: TRBD2
DNA: TGCAGTGCCCAGGGCTTAGCGGGGCTATCTTCGGAGACCCAGTACTTC
CDR3: CSAQGLAGLSSETQYF

J: TRBJ2-6
V: TRBV25-1
size: -
D: -
DNA: TGTGCCAGCAGTGATCTGGGACACTCTTCTAGGTCTGGGGCCAACGTCCTGACTTTC
CDR3: CASSDLGHSSRSGANVLTF

J: TRBJ2-6
V: TRBV25-1
size: -
D: -
DNA: TGTGCCAGCGGTATATCTGGGGCCAACGTCCTGACTTTC
CDR3: CASGISGANVLTF

J: TRBJ1-1
V: TRBV20-1
size: -
D: -
DNA: TGCAGTGCGATCACAGGGACCTGGACTGAAGCTTTCTTT
CDR3: CSAITGTWTEAFF

J: TRBJ2-5
V: TRBV6-5
size: once
D: TRBD1
DNA: TGTGCCAGCAGTTCACTTTCAGGGGGTCGAGAGACCCAGTACTTC
CDR3: CASSSLSGGRETQYF

J: TRBJ1-2
V: TRBV6-1
size: -
D: -
DNA: TGTGCCAGCAGTGAATGGCCAGGGCCCTATGGCTACACCTTC
CDR3: CASSEWPGPYGYTF

J: TRBJ2-5
V: TRBV24-1
size: few
D: TRBD1
DNA: TGTGCCACCAGTGATTTGCAGGGGGCTCAAGAGACCCAGTACTTC
CDR3: CATSDLQGAQETQYF

J: TRBJ2-6
V: TRBV6-2/TRBV6-3
size: -
D: -
DNA: TGTGCCAGCAGTTACGACAGCCCCAAGCGCGCTGTCCTGACTTTC
CDR3: CASSYDSPKRAVLTF

J: TRBJ1-5
V: TRBV20-1
size: -
D: -
DNA: TGCAGTGCTAGAGATTCAGGACGCCAGAATCAGCCCCAGCATTTT
CDR3: CSARDSGRQNQPQHF

J: TRBJ2-7
V: TRBV4-1
size: once
D: -
DNA: TGCGCCAGCAGCCAAGTTTTGGAGGTTCCCTCCTACGAGCAGTACTTC
CDR3: CASSQVLEVPSYEQYF

J: TRBJ1-5
V: TRBV19
size: once
D: -
DNA: TGTGCCAGTAGTATAAAGAGGTGGAATAGCAATCAGCCCCAGCATTTT
CDR3: CASSIKRWNSNQPQHF

J: TRBJ2-3
V: TRBV28
size: few
D: TRBD2
DNA: TGTGCCAGCAGTTTACTAGCGGGGCCCCGGGTGGGCACAGATACGCAGTATTTT
CDR3: CASSLLAGPRVGTDTQYF

J: TRBJ2-6
V: TRBV6-2/TRBV6-3
size: -
D: TRBD1
DNA: TGTGCCAGCAGTTCACGCCTGACAGGGTCCGGGGCCAACGTCCTGACTTTC
CDR3: CASSSRLTGSGANVLTF

J: TRBJ1-1
V: TRBV6-1
size: -
D: -
DNA: TGTGCCAGCAGTCCCGTGGGATCTTCGAACACTGAAGCTTTCTTT
CDR3: CASSPVGSSNTEAFF

J: TRBJ2-2
V: TRBV7-6
size: few
D: -
DNA: TGTGCCAGCGGCCCACCGAGGACCGGGGAGCTGTTTTTT
CDR3: CASGPPRTGELFF

J: TRBJ1-5
V: TRBV27
size: -
D: -
DNA: TGTGCCAGCAGTTTATCGTATGACACTAATCAGCCCCAGCATTTT
CDR3: CASSLSYDTNQPQHF

J: TRBJ1-2
V: TRBV15
size: few
D: -
DNA: TGTGCCACCAGCAGCCCCAGGGGTCCTACTGGCTATGGCTACACCTTC
CDR3: CATSSPRGPTGYGYTF

J: TRBJ1-1
V: TRBV12-3/TRBV12-4
size: few
D: -
DNA: TGTGCCAGCAGTCTTAACCCAATCAGGGGCGCTGAAGCTTTCTTT
CDR3: CASSLNPIRGAEAFF

J: TRBJ2-1
V: TRBV7-2
size: -
D: -
DNA: TGTGCCAGCAGCTTAATGATCGTCGAGCAGTTCTTC
CDR3: CASSLMIVEQFF

J: TRBJ1-1
V: TRBV7-9
size: -
D: -
DNA: TGTGCCAGCAGCTTAATGGGGGATTCTGAAGCTTTCTTT
CDR3: CASSLMGDSEAFF

J: TRBJ2-7
V: TRBV6-5
size: -
D: -
DNA: TGTGCCAGCAGTTACTGGGGTCGGAGGGGATTAGGGAACGAGCAGTACTTC
CDR3: CASSYWGRRGLGNEQYF

J: TRBJ2-6
V: TRBV11-2
size: once
D: -
DNA: TGTGCCAGCAGCCCAAACCCGTGGGGGGCCAACGTCCTGACTTTC
CDR3: CASSPNPWGANVLTF

J: TRBJ1-2
V: TRBV5-1
size: -
D: TRBD1
DNA: TGCGCCAGCAGCTTGATCCGGGACAGGGGAGAGGGCTACACCTTC
CDR3: CASSLIRDRGEGYTF

J: TRBJ1-2
V: TRBV30
size: -
D: -
DNA: TGTGCCTGCTTCGAAGCCCCTGGCTACACCTTC
CDR3: CACFEAPGYTF

J: TRBJ1-2
V: TRBV7-9
size: -
D: -
DNA: TGTGCCAGCAGCTTAGGTTCCGATAACTATGGCTACACCTTC
CDR3: CASSLGSDNYGYTF

J: TRBJ2-7
V: TRBV21-1
size: -
D: -
DNA: TGTGCCAGCAGCAAAGAGGGCACTAGCGGTTACGAGCAGTACTTC
CDR3: CASSKEGTSGYEQYF

J: TRBJ1-6
V: TRBV11-2
size: -
D: -
DNA: TGTGCCAGCAGCTTAGACGCTCGGGGACGACTATTCTCACCCCTCCACTTT
CDR3: CASSLDARGRLFSPLHF

J: TRBJ2-5
V: TRBV5-1
size: -
D: -
DNA: TGCGCCAGCAGTTCCGGATCAGGAGGGGAGACCCAGTACTTC
CDR3: CASSSGSGGETQYF

J: TRBJ2-5
V: TRBV6-2/TRBV6-3
size: -
D: TRBD2
DNA: TGTGCCAGCAGTTATTGGGGGGGAGAGACCCAGTACTTC
CDR3: CASSYWGGETQYF

J: TRBJ1-2
V: TRBV28
size: few
D: -
DNA: TGTGCCAGCAGTTTCTCCGCCTATAACTATGGCTACACCTTC
CDR3: CASSFSAYNYGYTF

J: TRBJ1-2
V: TRBV10-3
size: few
D: TRBD1
DNA: TGTGCCATCAGTAGGGACAGAGAAAACTATGGCTACACCTTC
CDR3: CAISRDRENYGYTF

J: TRBJ1-5
V: TRBV12-3/TRBV12-4
size: -
D: -
DNA: TGTGCCAGCAGTATCCGGGGTGCAGATCATCAGCCCCAGCATTTT
CDR3: CASSIRGADHQPQHF

J: TRBJ2-4
V: TRBV20-1
size: -
D: TRBD2
DNA: TGCAGTGCTCCGTCCCGGGGGGGGGCCAAAAACATTCAGTACTTC
CDR3: CSAPSRGGAKNIQYF

J: TRBJ2-3
V: TRBV20-1
size: few
D: TRBD2
DNA: TGCAGTGCCATTAGCGGGAGCAAAGATACGCAGTATTTT
CDR3: CSAISGSKDTQYF

J: TRBJ2-5
V: TRBV5-1
size: -
D: TRBD2
DNA: TGCGCCAGCAGCACCGGGACTAGCGGGGGGGCCAGACAAGAGACCCAGTACTTC
CDR3: CASSTGTSGGARQETQYF

J: TRBJ1-1
V: TRBV6-5
size: -
D: -
DNA: TGTGCCAGCAGTTACGACGGGGGGGAGACTGAAGCTTTCTTT
CDR3: CASSYDGGETEAFF

J: TRBJ1-5
V: TRBV7-8
size: -
D: TRBD1
DNA: TGTGCCAGCACCGATAGACAGGGAAACCAACAATCTAATCAGCCCCAGCATTTT
CDR3: CASTDRQGNQQSNQPQHF

J: TRBJ2-1
V: TRBV29-1
size: -
D: TRBD1
DNA: TGCAGCGTTGAAGAGACAGGGGTACACGATGAGCAGTTCTTC
CDR3: CSVEETGVHDEQFF

J: TRBJ1-2
V: TRBV28
size: -
D: -
DNA: TGTGCCAGCAGTTCCAGGGGTGGCGGCTATGGCTACACCTTC
CDR3: CASSSRGGGYGYTF

J: TRBJ1-5
V: TRBV7-2
size: few
D: -
DNA: TGTGCCAGCAGCCCCGGGGATTGGCAGCCCCAGCATTTT
CDR3: CASSPGDWQPQHF

J: TRBJ2-7
V: TRBV11-2
size: once
D: -
DNA: TGTGCCAGCAGCTTCTCACAGGGACGGGGGTTCTACGAGCAGTACTTC
CDR3: CASSFSQGRGFYEQYF

J: TRBJ2-7
V: TRBV6-1
size: once
D: -
DNA: TGTGCCAGCAGTGAACAGGGTTGGGCCTACGAGCAGTACTTC
CDR3: CASSEQGWAYEQYF